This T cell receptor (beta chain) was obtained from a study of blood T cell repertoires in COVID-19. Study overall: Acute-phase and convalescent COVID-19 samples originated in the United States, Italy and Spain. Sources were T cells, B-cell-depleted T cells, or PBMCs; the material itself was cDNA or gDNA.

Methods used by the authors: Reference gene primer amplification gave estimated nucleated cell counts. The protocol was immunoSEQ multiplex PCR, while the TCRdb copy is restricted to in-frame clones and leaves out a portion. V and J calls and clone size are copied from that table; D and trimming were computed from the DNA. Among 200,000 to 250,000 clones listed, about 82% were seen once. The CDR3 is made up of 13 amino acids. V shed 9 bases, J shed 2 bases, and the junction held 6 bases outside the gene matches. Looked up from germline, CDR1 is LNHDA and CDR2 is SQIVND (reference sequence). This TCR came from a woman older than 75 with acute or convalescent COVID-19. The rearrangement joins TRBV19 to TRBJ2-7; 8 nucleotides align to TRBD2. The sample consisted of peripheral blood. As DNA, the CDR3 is TGTGCCAGATCGGGACTAGGGCCCTACGAGCAGTACTTC. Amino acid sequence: CARSGLGPYEQYF.